Listed below are T cell receptor beta chains from one sample, sequenced in a study of T-cell memory formation after mild COVID-19. Each CDR3 protein is one row after TCRdb ran MiXCR on the 5' RACE reads. Of about 90,000 distinct CDR3 sequences detected, less than 15% appear once; the ten largest clones hold under 45%. Sequenced sample: PBMCs or a T cell subset sorted from them (not recorded which). The receptors derive from a man aged 18-30 years who had mild COVID-19 (a few samples of this study predate the infection). Cell type and time point are not known. CDR3s include the opening cysteine and the closing phenylalanine or tryptophan.

TRBV10-3	TRBJ2-5	CAIMTDSQETQYF
TRBV4-1	TRBJ1-6	CASSRPPRFGNSPLHF
TRBV7-9	TRBJ1-2	CASSLPLSYGYTF
TRBV15	TRBJ2-3	CATSRIGTTDTQYF
TRBV5-6	TRBJ2-7	CASSWGGGARSYEQYF
TRBV29-1	TRBJ2-1	CSVLQGILGNEQFF
TRBV11-2	TRBJ2-6	CASRFRDYGANVLTF
TRBV7-3	TRBJ1-2	CASSPTGTGSYGYTF
TRBV12-3/TRBV12-4	TRBJ2-2	CASRGGELFF
TRBV7-9	TRBJ2-7	CASSLALGLDEQYF
TRBV7-2	TRBJ2-2	CATWGGDGNTGELFF
TRBV7-9	TRBJ2-7	CASSPAQGDSYEQYF
TRBV9	TRBJ1-5	CASSAGQGRNQPQHF
TRBV4-3	TRBJ2-7	CASSPRRGSFYEQYF
TRBV7-2	TRBJ2-5	CASRSLTSGGGETQYF
TRBV6-6	TRBJ2-5	CASSYSAEGETQYF
TRBV5-1	TRBJ2-7	CASSFRGGSYEQYF
TRBV12-3/TRBV12-4	TRBJ2-3	CASSPDTDTQYF
TRBV28	TRBJ1-5	CASSPGTGPVWNQPQHF
TRBV19	TRBJ1-2	CASRGTGNPGVGYTF
TRBV20-1	TRBJ2-1	CSARNTSLAGFEQFF
TRBV7-2	TRBJ2-7	CASSLARGLAGGSHEQYF
TRBV20-1	TRBJ1-1	CSARWGTEAFF
TRBV9	TRBJ2-4	CASSPPSGTTKNIQYF
TRBV12-3/TRBV12-4	TRBJ2-7	CASSSAIETGAYEQYF